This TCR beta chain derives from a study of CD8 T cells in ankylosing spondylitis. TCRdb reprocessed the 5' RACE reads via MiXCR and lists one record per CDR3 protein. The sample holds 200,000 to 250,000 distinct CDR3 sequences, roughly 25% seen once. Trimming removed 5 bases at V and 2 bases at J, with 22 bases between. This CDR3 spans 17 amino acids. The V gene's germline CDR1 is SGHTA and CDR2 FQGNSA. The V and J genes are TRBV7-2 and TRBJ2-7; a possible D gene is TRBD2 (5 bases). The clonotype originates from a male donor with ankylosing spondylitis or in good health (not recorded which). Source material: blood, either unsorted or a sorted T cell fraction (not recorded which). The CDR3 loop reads CASSPPGLAGRAYEQYF. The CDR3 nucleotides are TGTGCCAGCAGCCCCCCCGGACTCGCCGGAAGGGCCTACGAGCAGTACTTC.